Listed below are T cell receptor beta chains from one sample, sequenced in a study of shared clonotypes between healthy human individuals. Sequencing used immunoSEQ multiplex PCR; TCRdb keeps in-frame clones, though not all of them. The sample shows more than 2 million clones, around 95% of them seen only once. The sequenced sample consisted of naive CD4+ T cells sorted from blood. The receptors come from a man aged 18 to 30 in good health. Each CDR3 is given with its conserved first and last residue. The D gene is left open where the match is weak.

D: TRBD1; J: TRBJ1-6; V: TRBV6-5; DNA: TGTGCCACCACGGGACAGGGGGCTAATTCACCCCTCCACTTT; CDR3: CATTGQGANSPLHF
D: TRBD1; J: TRBJ1-1; V: TRBV7-9; DNA: TGTGCCAGCAGCTTAGGGACAGGGGGGGCTTTCTTT; CDR3: CASSLGTGGAFF
D: TRBD1; J: TRBJ1-2; V: TRBV5-6; DNA: TGTGCCAGCAGCCCTCGGACAGGGGCCTCCTATGGCTACACCTTC; CDR3: CASSPRTGASYGYTF
D: NA; J: TRBJ2-5; V: TRBV5-1; DNA: TGCGCCAGCAGCTCGGACTCCGGGGGCCAAGAGACCCAGTACTTC; CDR3: CASSSDSGGQETQYF
D: NA; J: TRBJ2-7; V: TRBV5-1; DNA: TGCGCCAGCAGCTTCTCAGGGGTTGGCTACGAGCAGTACTTC; CDR3: CASSFSGVGYEQYF
D: NA; J: TRBJ2-1; V: TRBV9; DNA: TGTGCCAGCAGCGTAGGTAATCAGGGGCATGAGCAGTTCTTC; CDR3: CASSVGNQGHEQFF
D: TRBD2; J: TRBJ2-1; V: TRBV29-1; DNA: TGCAGCGTTGCTAGCGGTAGCTCCTACAATGAGCAGTTCTTC; CDR3: CSVASGSSYNEQFF
D: NA; J: TRBJ2-1; V: TRBV7-9; DNA: TGTGCCAGCAGTATACCGGGGACTTTGTACAATGAGCAGTTCTTC; CDR3: CASSIPGTLYNEQFF
D: TRBD1; J: TRBJ2-2; V: TRBV5-1; DNA: TGCGCCAGCAGCAGCAAACAGGGGGACACCGGGGAGCTGTTTTTT; CDR3: CASSSKQGDTGELFF
D: TRBD1; J: TRBJ1-2; V: TRBV7-7; DNA: TGTGCTAGCAGCTTCTCGGACAGGGGTGATATAGGGAACTATGGCTACACCTTC; CDR3: CASSFSDRGDIGNYGYTF
D: NA; J: TRBJ1-5; V: TRBV11-3; DNA: TGTGCCAGCAGCCTCATGCTTTTGCAGGGGACTTATCAGCCCCAGCATTTT; CDR3: CASSLMLLQGTYQPQHF
D: TRBD1; J: TRBJ2-2; V: TRBV4-1; DNA: TGCGCCAGCAGAAGGGACAGAAACACCGGGGAGCTGTTTTTT; CDR3: CASRRDRNTGELFF
D: NA; J: TRBJ1-4; V: TRBV18; DNA: TGTGCCAGCTCACCATTAGGGGATGAAGAAAAACTGTTTTTT; CDR3: CASSPLGDEEKLFF
D: NA; J: TRBJ1-1; V: TRBV11-2; DNA: TGTGCCAGCAGCTTAGCGGGCACCTCTCCGCCGAACACTGAAGCTTTCTTT; CDR3: CASSLAGTSPPNTEAFF
D: NA; J: TRBJ1-1; V: TRBV29-1; DNA: TGCAGCGTACAAAGGAACACTGAAGCTTTCTTT; CDR3: CSVQRNTEAFF